These 18 T cell receptor beta chains share one sample of origin, sequenced in a study of T cells in Graves' hyperthyroidism and ophthalmopathy. Amplified TCR beta CDR3 regions derived from RNA transcripts. Initially, a first-round RT-PCR of the TCR CDR3 employed the HTBI primer set. A single record per CDR3 protein comes from TCRdb applying MiXCR to the multiplex PCR reads. The data hold 490,000 or so distinct CDR3 sequences, with 46% observed a single time. Material: peripheral blood or thyroid tissue (not recorded which). Receptors were obtained from an adult woman with Graves' disease, either hyperthyroidism or ophthalmopathy (not recorded which).

This clonotype was recorded many times. This chain uses TRBV12-3 or TRBV12-4 with TRBJ1-2; 8 nucleotides align to TRBD1. The CDR3 is 14 residues long. After removal of 7 bases from V and 8 bases from J, the junction contained 12 bases not matched to a gene. DNA of the CDR3: TGTGCCAGCACCAAATCCGAGGACAGGGCGGGCTACACCTTC. It translates to CASTKSEDRAGYTF.

This clonotype was observed many times. V usage is TRBV2 and J usage is TRBJ2-5; D is unresolved. This CDR3 has 11 residues. Germline values: CDR1 SNHLY, CDR2 FYNNEI. The germline V and J ends were trimmed by 2 bases and 5 bases, with 3 bases remaining between them. The CDR3 protein is CASSESETQYF. DNA for the CDR3: TGTGCCAGCAGTGAAAGTGAGACCCAGTACTTC.

The chain has TRBV5-1 and TRBJ2-5; D is uncertain. CDR3 length: 15 amino acids. The V end lost 0 bases, the J end lost 3 bases, and 12 bases lay between the germline ends. In germline, CDR1 is SGHRS, CDR2 YFSETQ. CDR3 protein: CASSLAATSEETQYF. As DNA, the CDR3 is TGCGCCAGCAGCTTGGCCGCGACGTCAGAAGAGACCCAGTACTTC.

CDR3 residues: CASSTDNLYEQYF. The CDR3 region has the DNA TGTGCCAGTAGTACGGACAACCTCTACGAGCAGTACTTC. The J gene is TRBJ2-7, the V gene TRBV7-8; D possibly corresponds to TRBD1 (5 bases). The length of the CDR3 is 13 residues. The germline V and J ends were trimmed by 9 bases and 3 bases, with 15 bases remaining between them. Germline assignment: CDR1 SGHVS and CDR2 FQNEAQ.

The gene calls are TRBV12-3 or TRBV12-4 and TRBJ2-5, with D tentatively TRBD2 (5 bases). The CDR3 contains 13 residues. V shed 2 bases and J shed 4 bases, with 8 bases lying between them. CDR3 amino acids: CASSLRGSETQYF. The CDR3 DNA follows: TGTGCCAGCAGTTTACGGGGTTCAGAGACCCAGTACTTC.

This clonotype occurred many times. CDR3 residues: CAISDGQGFQPQHF. In DNA, the CDR3 is TGTGCCATCAGTGACGGCCAGGGGTTTCAGCCCCAGCATTTT. This sequence joins TRBV10-3 and TRBJ1-5; weak D call: TRBD1 (6 bases). Germline CDR1 ENHRY, CDR2 SYGVKD. The CDR3 consists of 14 residues. The ends were cut back, 3 bases at V and 6 bases at J, with 12 bases in the middle.

This clonotype was counted many times. V and J are TRBV20-1 and TRBJ1-1; TRBD1 is a possible D gene (5 bases). CDR3 size: 19 residues. Germline V lookup: CDR1 DFQATT, CDR2 SNEGSKA (reference sequence). Trimming left V 0 bases short and J 5 bases short, with 28 bases between. This CDR3 is CSARDLEAGGVGSGTEAFF. CDR3 in DNA: TGCAGTGCTAGAGATCTAGAAGCGGGAGGGGTCGGGTCCGGAACTGAAGCTTTCTTT.

This clonotype has a count of ten or more. At one boundary the junction diverges from the germline segment, which might be a read error. The rearrangement uses TRBV6-5 and TRBJ1-4; D is undetermined. Looked up from germline, CDR1 is MNHEY and CDR2 is SVGAGI. The CDR3 loop spans 11 amino acids. CDR3 nucleotide sequence: TGCGTAACAGCCTATAATGAAAAACTGTTTTTT. It specifies CVTAYNEKLFF.

The V call is TRBV7-2, the J call TRBJ1-1; D remains unclear. V lost 4 bases and J 5 bases, leaving 11 bases between the germline ends. The germline gives CDR1 SGHTA, CDR2 FQGNSA. The CDR3 totals 13 residues. CDR3 amino acids: CASSSRAETEAFF. The CDR3 DNA is TGTGCCAGCAGCTCACGGGCGGAGACTGAAGCTTTCTTT. Full variable domain (remainder filled in from reference TRBV7-2 and TRBJ1-1): GAGVSQSPSNKVTEKGKDVELRCDPISGHTALYWYRQSLGQGLEFLIYFQGNSAPDKSGLPSDRFSAERTGGSVSTLTIQRTQQEDSAVYLCASSSRAETEAFFGQGTRLTVV.

The chain couples TRBV10-3 to TRBJ1-2; D not resolved. Trimming removed 6 bases from V and 1 base from J, with 9 bases in between. Looked up from germline, CDR1 is ENHRY and CDR2 is SYGVKD. This CDR3 is 13 amino acids long. Written as DNA, the CDR3 is TGTGCCATCAGAGGCAGTAATAACTATGGCTACACCTTC. Amino acid sequence: CAIRGSNNYGYTF.

The chain couples TRBV7-9 to TRBJ1-5; possibly TRBD1 for D (5 bases). Germline values: CDR1 SEHNR, CDR2 FQNEAQ (reference sequence). The CDR3 is 15 residues long. V shed 3 bases and J shed 2 bases, with 11 bases lying between them. In DNA form, the CDR3 reads TGTGCCAGCAGCTTGGGACGGAGGGGCAATCAGCCCCAGCATTTT. Translating it yields CASSLGRRGNQPQHF.

This clonotype showed up many times. This chain connects TRBV20-1 to TRBJ2-7, with a tentative D call TRBD1 (5 bases). Trimming pared 6 bases from V and 4 bases from J, leaving 19 bases between. Germline lookup yields CDR1 DFQATT and CDR2 SNEGSKA (reference sequence). The CDR3 is 14 residues long. This chain's CDR3 is CSALSRTPPYEQYF. CDR3 bases: TGCAGTGCCCTCTCGAGGACACCACCTTACGAGCAGTACTTC.

The chain is built from TRBV3-2 and TRBJ1-4. TRBV3-2 is a known pseudogene. The CDR3 is made up of 14 amino acids. This CDR3 reads CASSQSQPNEKLFF. The CDR3 DNA is TGTGCCAGCAGCCAATCCCAGCCGAATGAAAAACTGTTTTTT.

This sequence joins TRBV11-2 and TRBJ1-1, with a tentative D call TRBD1 (5 bases). CDR1 is SGHAT and CDR2 is FQNNGV in the germline V gene. The CDR3 totals 14 residues. V was shortened by 5 bases and J by 5 bases, with 15 bases between the two germline ends. CDR3 sequence reads: CASSPIDSGTEAFF. The CDR3 region has the DNA TGTGCCAGCAGCCCCATTGACAGCGGGACTGAAGCTTTCTTT.

This chain joins TRBV7-9 and TRBJ1-3; D possibly corresponds to TRBD1 (5 bases). The germline V and J ends were trimmed by 6 bases and 0 bases, with 18 bases remaining between them. CDR3 length: 17 residues. In germline, CDR1 is SEHNR, CDR2 FQNEAQ (reference sequence). CDR3 region: CASRSPQTGVSGNTIYF. Written as DNA, the CDR3 is TGTGCCAGCAGATCACCCCAAACAGGCGTCTCTGGAAACACCATATATTTT.

The chain recombines TRBV7-9 with TRBJ1-4; D might be TRBD1 (5 bases). The CDR3 runs 12 residues. The V and J ends lost 6 bases and 7 bases respectively, with 9 bases between them. Germline values: CDR1 SEHNR, CDR2 FQNEAQ (reference sequence). The CDR3: CASSQGLEKLFF. In DNA, the CDR3 is TGTGCCAGCAGTCAGGGCCTTGAAAAACTGTTTTTT.

This sequence joins TRBV9 and TRBJ1-6, with TRBD1 as a possible D gene (5 bases). The CDR3 loop spans 12 amino acids. CDR1 is SGDLS, CDR2 YYNGEE, per germline. CDR3 bases: TGTGCTCCCCCCCAGGGAAGTACACCCCTCCACTTT. Amino acids: CAPPQGSTPLHF.

This clonotype was seen more than once but under ten times. The gene calls are TRBV7-2 and TRBJ2-7, with D perhaps TRBD2 (5 bases). Germline V gene sequence: CDR1 SGHTA, CDR2 FQGNSA. This CDR3 spans 14 amino acids. Trimming cost V 5 bases and J 6 bases, with 17 bases left between them. CDR3 bases: TGTGCCAGCAGCAATCCGACCAACCGGGGCGAGCAGTACTTC. Protein product: CASSNPTNRGEQYF. Drawing the rest from reference TRBV7-2 and TRBJ2-7, the complete variable domain is GAGVSQSPSNKVTEKGKDVELRCDPISGHTALYWYRQSLGQGLEFLIYFQGNSAPDKSGLPSDRFSAERTGGSVSTLTIQRTQQEDSAVYLCASSNPTNRGEQYFGPGTRLTVT.